This T cell receptor beta chain was identified during a study of T cells after yellow fever vaccination. Broader study findings: A weaker but faster secondary response was observed, peaking on day 5 versus 15.

V gave up 6 bases and J gave up 8 bases; unmatched junction bases: 10. CDR1 SGHTA and CDR2 FQGNSA come from the germline V gene. The CDR3 is 14 residues long. TCRdb reprocessed the 5' RACE reads via MiXCR and lists one record per CDR3 protein. The table has about 350,000 distinct CDR3 sequences, around 8.1% seen once. This clonotype came up a few times. Its specificity is not known. Sequences were derived from PBMCs, sampled approximately 47 days after the first yellow fever vaccination. This receptor was obtained from a man aged 18 to 29 who received the YFV17D yellow fever vaccine. The chain is built from TRBV7-2 and TRBJ2-3; TRBD2 matches at 8 bases. The CDR3 nucleotides read TGTGCCAGCAGAGCGGGCGGGGGGCCCGGTACGCAGTATTTT. This translates into CASRAGGGPGTQYF.